The entry that follows covers one TCR beta chain sequence. No antigen is known for it. The CDR3 extends over 16 amino acids. In germline, CDR1 is MNHEY, CDR2 SMNVEV (reference sequence). Trimming cost V 5 bases and J 6 bases; bases outside gene matches: 10. TCRdb itself ran the RT-PCR reads through MiXCR, one entry per CDR3 protein. The sample contains about 800,000 distinct CDR3 sequences, around 20% of which appear only once. The sample belongs to a study of response to subunit inactivated influenza vaccine. General study results and limits: The authors offered the suggestion that each seasonal influenza vaccination recruits few new T cells.

The chain couples TRBV27 to TRBJ2-2; 9 bases fit TRBD1. This specimen was PBMCs from blood, taken about 5 days after vaccination. The source is a man between 45 and 60 years old who received an inactivated influenza vaccine. The CDR3 region is CASSTGQGNQAGELFF. CDR3 coding DNA: TGTGCCAGCAGTACCGGACAGGGGAATCAGGCCGGGGAGCTGTTTTTT.